The present entry profiles one TCR beta chain with its context. These data are taken from a study of cytomegalovirus exposure and HLA in healthy donors. The V segment lost 7 bases and the J segment 3 bases; nucleotides outside the gene matches: 5. The germline gives CDR1 MNHEY, CDR2 SMNVEV (reference sequence). The CDR3 extends over 14 amino acids. The primer mix had 60 Vbeta and 13 Jbeta primers. Using immunoSEQ multiplex PCR, the repertoire was profiled, and TCRdb retains in-frame clones only, with some absent. The data contain 150,000 to 200,000 clones, 71% of them singletons. The genes are TRBV27 and TRBJ2-3, with 9 bases that match TRBD2. Sequenced: PBMCs. This clonotype was obtained from a girl between 5 and 17 years old in good health and CMV-seronegative. The CDR3 DNA reads as TGTGCCAGCACGTTAGCGGGGGCGACAGATACGCAGTATTTT. It specifies CASTLAGATDTQYF.